This T cell receptor beta chain comes out of a study of T cells in Graves' hyperthyroidism and ophthalmopathy (dated by TCRdb to between 2017 and 2020). Regarding the complete study: Peripheral blood samples were taken at initial diagnosis, before any treatment was given. After sampling, hyperthyroidism patients received methimazole starting at 30 mg daily, and ophthalmopathy patients received high-dose intravenous methylprednisolone. TCR V-J signatures able to tell the groups apart were searched for in a discovery cohort of about a hundred patients, of whom more than 40 had Graves' ophthalmopathy and more than 55 had stable Graves' hyperthyroidism. According to the paper, TCR Vbeta CDR3 sequencing was carried out on approximately 140 peripheral blood samples, which came from under 50 ophthalmopathy, roughly 75 hyperthyroidism and approximately 17 progressor patients. The 95 to 100 discovery patients were divided at random into training and test sets in a 7:3 ratio. The study also compared thyroid tissue and blood T-cell repertoires from roughly 6 Graves' hyperthyroidism patients. Prospective prediction of ophthalmopathy was tested in an independent validation cohort of approximately 18 hyperthyroidism patients and 17 patients who later progressed to ophthalmopathy. Study-level results and caveats: Ophthalmopathy was separated from stable hyperthyroidism by a 13 V-J signature model, with about 88% sensitivity and about 84% specificity obtained in cross-validation and 80%/75% obtained in testing. Sample size was not statistically predetermined, and blinding of investigators to group allocation was not performed. In validation, progression to ophthalmopathy was predicted by the model with 65% to 71% sensitivity and nearly 75% specificity, a median of approximately 7.1 months before onset. Most expanded thyroid clonotypes (frequency above 0.001) were also detected in blood, a finding suggesting that blood repertoires may reflect thyroid immune responses.

The CDR3 covers 16 residues, taking in both the cysteine and the phenylalanine. The kept DNA is CDR3 alone, 48 bases in frame from the first base. V drops 4 bases and J drops 1 base, leaving 18 bases in between. CDR1 and CDR2 are drawn from the germline V gene (reference sequence): DFQATT, SNEGSKA. On this clonotype itself: Its antigen remains unidentified. Base qualities are not at hand, and no much larger clone is one base apart.

The TCR beta CDR3 regions were amplified from the RNA transcripts. A first-round RT-PCR of the TCR CDR3 used the HTBI primer set with the Qiagen OneStep RT-PCR kit. Libraries were constructed in a second round of multiplex PCR, after which size selection and purification were carried out. The libraries were sequenced on an Illumina HiSeq2000 using paired-end 100 bp reads. Per the source publication's procedure: SOAPnuke was used to process the raw data, removing reads that contained adapters or uncalled bases, had a mean Phred below 15, or lacked an exact match to the constant primer or identifier. COPE v1.2.5 was used to merge high-quality paired reads, and clonotypes were defined as unique nucleotide sequences. MiTCR v1.1 was used to align the clonotypes against IMGT TRBV, TRBD and TRBJ reference segments. The analysis was restricted to V-J combinations with a frequency above 0.0001, which together covered 99.2% of the repertoires. A TCS score was defined as the ratio of F50 (clonal expansion) to E x V (chaos), with BLOSUM62-based TCRdist applied between CDR3 peptides within each V-J. Welch's t-statistics and random forest reduced just over 500 V-J features to 10 to 15, which were used in a naive Bayes classifier (R e1071). TCRdb ran its own pipeline on the public reads, namely fastp trimming at Q25 and MiXCR clone calling, and kept in-frame beta chains. A single entry per CDR3 protein holds the most common genes and DNA from its merged rows. The V and J calls, along with clone size, are taken from TCRdb and not from the paper's own processing. This sample is represented by 20,000 to 30,000 distinct CDR3 sequences; roughly 45% of them were singletons. The ten largest make up around a tenth of the sample.

A patient counted as having stable Graves' hyperthyroidism if no progression to ophthalmopathy occurred over 18 months of follow-up. Hyperthyroidism patients were newly diagnosed, had a disease duration of under 2 months, and were aged 18 to 65 years. The study excluded patients with uncontrolled infections, other autoimmune diseases, pregnancy or lactation. Diagnoses relied on clinical symptoms, serum thyroxine and TRAb, thyroid ultrasound and orbital computed tomography. PBMCs were isolated from roughly 10 ml of fresh peripheral blood by Ficoll-Paque density gradient centrifugation. Trizol reagent was used to extract total RNA, and RNA quality was then checked on an Agilent 2100 Bioanalyzer.

Recombination joined TRBV20-1 with TRBJ2-3, with a tentative D call of TRBD1 or TRBD2, each matching 5 bases. The source of this sequence is a woman aged 25 to 39 with Graves' hyperthyroidism. The sample comprised blood. CDR3 region: CSAKGGGVGGTDTQYF. The nucleotide sequence is given as TGCAGTGCTAAGGGCGGCGGTGTGGGGGGCACAGATACGCAGTATTTT.